These T cell receptor beta chains were read from a single sample in a study of T cell repertoires in cytomegalovirus infection. A single record per CDR3 protein comes from TCRdb applying MiXCR to the reads. The data show approximately 750,000 distinct CDR3 sequences, approximately 40% seen once. The source material was PBMCs. These receptors originate from a human donor in good health (CMV status not recorded). Some clones in this sample may be carry-over from other donors' samples. Both conserved end residues are part of each CDR3. A D gene is named only where the DNA matches it firmly. Rows may omit the clone size; those that give it use once, few, many or a size class.

CDR3,DNA,size,D,J,V
CSVRADRGNEKLFF,TGCAGCGTGAGGGCAGACAGGGGTAATGAAAAACTGTTTTTT,-,TRBD1,TRBJ1-4,TRBV29-1
CASSGVYTEAFF,TGTGCCAGCAGTGGCGTGTACACTGAAGCTTTCTTT,once,-,TRBJ1-1,TRBV28
CASSSQLTVFNSPLHF,TGTGCCAGCAGCTCCCAACTCACAGTGTTTAACTCACCCCTCCACTTT,-,-,TRBJ1-6,TRBV11-2
CASSLSGGLQPQHF,TGTGCCAGCAGTTTATCTGGGGGGCTGCAGCCCCAGCATTTT,many,-,TRBJ1-5,TRBV28
CASSQPGQGAHVTF,TGCGCCAGCAGCCAACCGGGACAGGGGGCGCATGTCACCTTC,few,TRBD1,TRBJ1-2,TRBV4-1
CASKWGPSNAEAFF,TGTGCCAGCAAATGGGGGCCCAGCAACGCTGAAGCTTTCTTT,few,-,TRBJ1-1,TRBV5-6
CATKLLAGGKETQYF,TGTGCCACCAAACTACTAGCGGGGGGAAAAGAGACCCAGTACTTC,-,TRBD2,TRBJ2-5,TRBV15
CASSLVGGRRLVGSPLHF,TGTGCCAGCAGCTTAGTAGGGGGGCGAAGGCTGGTTGGATCACCCCTCCACTTT,-,-,TRBJ1-6,TRBV7-2
CATSRGVGGQETQYF,TGTGCCACCAGCAGGGGGGTCGGGGGACAAGAGACCCAGTACTTC,few,-,TRBJ2-5,TRBV15
CASSVEGDTQYF,TGTGCCAGCAGCGTAGAAGGAGATACGCAGTATTTT,-,-,TRBJ2-3,TRBV9
CASCKESHEQYF,TGTGCCAGCTGCAAGGAATCCCACGAGCAGTACTTC,few,-,TRBJ2-7,TRBV7-9
CASSPQGDQYF,TGTGCCAGCAGTCCGCAGGGAGACCAGTACTTC,-,-,TRBJ2-5,TRBV2
CASSPKSVAMNTEAFF,TGTGCCAGCAGTCCAAAATCGGTAGCCATGAACACTGAAGCTTTCTTT,-,-,TRBJ1-1,TRBV25-1
CASRGGGTPAMNEQFF,TGTGCCAGCAGGGGGGGGGGGACTCCGGCGATGAATGAGCAGTTCTTC,many,TRBD2,TRBJ2-1,TRBV7-9
CAISEMDLAGAGETQYF,TGTGCCATCAGTGAGATGGATCTGGCGGGAGCTGGTGAGACCCAGTACTTC,-,TRBD2,TRBJ2-5,TRBV10-3
CASSWTYNEKLFF,TGTGCCAGTAGTTGGACCTATAATGAAAAACTGTTTTTT,-,-,TRBJ1-4,TRBV19
CASSGRVNTEAFF,TGTGCCAGCAGCGGCAGGGTGAACACTGAAGCTTTCTTT,many,-,TRBJ1-1,TRBV7-3
CASSLRPDRVDEQFF,TGTGCCAGCAGCTTGAGACCGGACAGGGTTGATGAGCAGTTCTTC,-,TRBD1,TRBJ2-1,TRBV5-5
CASSQRTGRGATEAFF,TGTGCCAGCTCCCAACGGACGGGTCGTGGGGCCACTGAAGCTTTCTTT,few,-,TRBJ1-1,TRBV27
CASSDGSTDTQYF,TGTGCCAGCAGTGACGGAAGCACAGATACGCAGTATTTT,-,-,TRBJ2-3,TRBV6-4
CASSTDGRLNTEAFF,TGTGCCAGCTCAACCGACGGGCGGCTGAACACTGAAGCTTTCTTT,-,-,TRBJ1-1,TRBV6-8
CASSQGVSLNQPQHF,TGTGCCAGCAGCCAGGGGGTAAGCTTGAATCAGCCCCAGCATTTT,-,-,TRBJ1-5,TRBV3-1
CASSLDFGTYTTDTQYF,TGTGCCAGCAGCTTAGATTTTGGGACTTATACCACAGATACGCAGTATTTT,few,-,TRBJ2-3,TRBV11-2
CASSPTGVAGGYTF,TGTGCCAGCAGCCCGACAGGGGTAGCGGGCGGCTACACCTTC,many,TRBD1,TRBJ1-2,TRBV7-9
CASAQGAKGPQHF,TGTGCTAGCGCCCAGGGGGCTAAGGGGCCCCAGCATTTT,-,TRBD1,TRBJ1-5,TRBV12-5